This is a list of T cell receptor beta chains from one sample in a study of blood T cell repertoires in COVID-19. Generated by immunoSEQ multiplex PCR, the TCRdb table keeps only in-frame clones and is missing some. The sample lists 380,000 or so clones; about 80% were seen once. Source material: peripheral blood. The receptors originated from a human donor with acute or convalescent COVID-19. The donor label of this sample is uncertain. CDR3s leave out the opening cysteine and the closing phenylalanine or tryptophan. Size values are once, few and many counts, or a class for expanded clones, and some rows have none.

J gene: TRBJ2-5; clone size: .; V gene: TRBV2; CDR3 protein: ASSVVRTQETQY
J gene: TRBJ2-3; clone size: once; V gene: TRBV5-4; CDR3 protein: ASSLGGARGLAGVSDTQY
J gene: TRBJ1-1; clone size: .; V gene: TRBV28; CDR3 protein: ASEQGGGTEAF
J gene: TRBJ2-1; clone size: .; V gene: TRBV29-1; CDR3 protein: SVVAGLGSYNEQF
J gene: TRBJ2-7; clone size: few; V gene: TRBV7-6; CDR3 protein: ASSLGVLATSSYEQY
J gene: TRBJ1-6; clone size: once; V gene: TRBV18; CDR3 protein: ASSYGTAKDNSPLH
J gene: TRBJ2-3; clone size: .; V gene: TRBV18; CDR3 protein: ASSTASGGTDTQY
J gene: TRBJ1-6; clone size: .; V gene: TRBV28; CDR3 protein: ATQGQGLNSPLH
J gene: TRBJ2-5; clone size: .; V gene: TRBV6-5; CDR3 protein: ASSTRGMSWTQY
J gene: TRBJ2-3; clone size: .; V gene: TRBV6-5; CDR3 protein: ASSLRQGAADTQY
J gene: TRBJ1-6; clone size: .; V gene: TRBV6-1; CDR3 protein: ASSEWAAGVSYNSPLH
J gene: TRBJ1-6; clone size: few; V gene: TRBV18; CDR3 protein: ASSSTGQNSPLH
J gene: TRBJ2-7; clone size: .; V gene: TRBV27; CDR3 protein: ASSLSQLADEQY
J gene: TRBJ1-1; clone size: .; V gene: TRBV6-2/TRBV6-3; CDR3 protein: ASSYSTVNTEAF
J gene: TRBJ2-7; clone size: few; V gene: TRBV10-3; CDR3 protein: AISGGTGRGEQY
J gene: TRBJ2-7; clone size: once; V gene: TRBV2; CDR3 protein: ASSDPSAGRHEQY
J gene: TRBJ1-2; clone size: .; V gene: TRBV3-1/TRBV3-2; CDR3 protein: ASSTEGYNYGYT
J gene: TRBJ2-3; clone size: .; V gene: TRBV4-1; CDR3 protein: ASGAGSRSTDTQY
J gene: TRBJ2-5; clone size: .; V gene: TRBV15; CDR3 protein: ATSPRTNQETQY
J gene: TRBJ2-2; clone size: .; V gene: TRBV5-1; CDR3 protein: ASSLGTGYAGELF
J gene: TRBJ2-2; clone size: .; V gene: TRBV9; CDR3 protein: ASSVGGTGPPGELF
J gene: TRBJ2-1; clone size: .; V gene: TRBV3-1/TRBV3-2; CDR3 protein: ASSQGTSGRYNEQF
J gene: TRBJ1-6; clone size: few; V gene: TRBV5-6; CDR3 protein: ASSSQSTGDRRNSPLH
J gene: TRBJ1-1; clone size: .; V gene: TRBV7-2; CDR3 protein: ASSLSGGLNTEAF
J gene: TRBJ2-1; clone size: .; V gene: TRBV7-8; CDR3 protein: ASRTSGGPNEQF
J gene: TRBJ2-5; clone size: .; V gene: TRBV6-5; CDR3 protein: ASTSDRGSQETQY
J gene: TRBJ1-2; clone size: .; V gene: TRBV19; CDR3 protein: ASSILSANYGYT
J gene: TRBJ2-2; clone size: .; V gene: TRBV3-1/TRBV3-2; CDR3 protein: ASSRQGARTGELF
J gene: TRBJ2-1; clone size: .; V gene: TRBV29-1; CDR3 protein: SVEVVVNEQF
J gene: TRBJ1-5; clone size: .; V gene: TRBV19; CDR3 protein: ASRGPDMAGLRDQPQH
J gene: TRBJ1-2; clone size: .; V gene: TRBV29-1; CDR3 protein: SGGTATNYGYT
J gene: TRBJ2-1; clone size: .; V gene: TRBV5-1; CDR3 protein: ASSFSSGGYNEQF
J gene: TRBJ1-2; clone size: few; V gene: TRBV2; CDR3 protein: ASTRGGQGYGYT